This TCR beta chain was obtained from a study of a mutant IDH1 vaccine in newly diagnosed glioma. Overall study: Before enrollment, patients got radiotherapy alone, temozolomide alone, or mostly the combination.

As to time point: baseline, week 1 (first vaccination visit). Treatment given: pre-vaccination baseline after standard-of-care therapy. The CDR3 contains 12 residues. V was pared by 0 bases and J by 6 bases, with 3 bases between. Germline values: CDR1 SGHNT, CDR2 YENEEA. Study observations and caveats: Vaccination elicited immune responses in 93.3% of patients.

Using immunoSEQ multiplex PCR, the repertoire was profiled, and TCRdb retains in-frame clones only, with some absent. Among about 68,000 clones listed, about four fifths were seen once. This clone was observed a handful of times. Its antigen is not identified. The material was PBMCs, obtained from a glioma patient treated with radiotherapy, temozolomide or both. This clonotype was obtained from a middle-aged man with glioma. The rearrangement links TRBV11-3 to TRBJ2-1; D unclear. The CDR3 sequence is CASSLDSNEQFF. In nucleotides, the CDR3 is TGTGCCAGCAGCTTAGATAGCAATGAGCAGTTCTTC.